Listed below are T cell receptor beta chains from one sample, sequenced in a study of blood T cell repertoires in COVID-19. The repertoire was sequenced with immunoSEQ multiplex PCR; TCRdb's copy has only in-frame clones and lacks some. The sample contains 110,000 to 150,000 clones, over 75% of which appear only once. Sequencing was performed on peripheral blood. These receptors all stem from a human donor in a cohort sampled during active COVID-19. Each CDR3 is given with its conserved first and last residue. Fields, in order: CDR3 DNA, CDR3 protein, D gene, V gene, clone size, CDR3 length, J gene. The D gene is left open where the match is weak. Rows may omit the clone size; those that give it use once, few, many or a size class.

TGTGCCAGCAGCTTCCAAACAGGGAGGGCCGGGGAGCTGTTTTTT CASSFQTGRAGELFF NA TRBV7-9 NA 15 TRBJ2-2
TGTGCCAGTAGTATAACGGCAGGAGAGACCCAGTACTTC CASSITAGETQYF NA TRBV19 NA 13 TRBJ2-5
TGTGCCAGCAGCAACCGGGACAGGCGAGAGACCCAGTACTTC CASSNRDRRETQYF TRBD1 TRBV3-1/TRBV3-2 NA 14 TRBJ2-5
TGTGCCAGCAGCCAGACAGGGGCCCTGGCTTTCTTT CASSQTGALAFF TRBD1 TRBV3-1/TRBV3-2 few 12 TRBJ1-1
TGTGCCAGCAGCCAAGGGACTAGGAACACCGGGGAGCTGTTTTTT CASSQGTRNTGELFF TRBD2 TRBV3-1/TRBV3-2 NA 15 TRBJ2-2
TGTGCCAGCAGTCCTCAGGGGGCAGGTAGCACCGGGGAGCTGTTTTTT CASSPQGAGSTGELFF TRBD1 TRBV7-9 NA 16 TRBJ2-2
TGTGCCAGTAGTATAGGAGGCGGGAGGGCCCAAGGAGAGACCCAGTACTTC CASSIGGGRAQGETQYF TRBD2 TRBV19 NA 17 TRBJ2-5
TGCGCCAGCAGCTTGGATGCGTTCTCAGAGACCCAGTACTTC CASSLDAFSETQYF NA TRBV5-1 NA 14 TRBJ2-5
TGTGCCAGCAGTTACGGCGGACAGAACACTGAAGCTTTCTTT CASSYGGQNTEAFF NA TRBV6-6 once 14 TRBJ1-1
TGTGCCAGCAGTGAAGCGGGGGCCCTAAGAGCCCAGTACTTC CASSEAGALRAQYF NA TRBV2 once 14 TRBJ2-5
TGTGCCAGCAGTTGGAGGGGCACAGATACGCAGTATTTT CASSWRGTDTQYF NA TRBV12-3/TRBV12-4 NA 13 TRBJ2-3
TGTGCCAGCAGTCCCCGGGGGGGAGCGGCCTACAATGAGCAGTTCTTC CASSPRGGAAYNEQFF TRBD2 TRBV6-2/TRBV6-3 many 16 TRBJ2-1
TGTGCCACCAGCAAAGGCGACAGGGGGCAGGGTGAAAAACTGTTTTTT CATSKGDRGQGEKLFF TRBD1 TRBV15 NA 16 TRBJ1-4
TGTGCCAGCAGTGGCGGAGGCGGTGAGCAGTTCTTC CASSGGGGEQFF NA TRBV6-6 NA 12 TRBJ2-1
TGTGCCAGCAGTTACGCGAGGACAGGGACTCAGCCCCAGCATTTT CASSYARTGTQPQHF TRBD1 TRBV6-2/TRBV6-3 NA 15 TRBJ1-5
TGCAGTGCTAGTGGGGGCCTTGGCTACACCTTC CSASGGLGYTF NA TRBV20-1 NA 11 TRBJ1-2
TGTGCCACCAGTCCGGGACAGGCGCCCTTAAAGCTGTTTTTT CATSPGQAPLKLFF TRBD1 TRBV24-1 once 14 TRBJ2-2
TGTGCCAGTAGTATCGGAGGGGGCCTGGAGACCCAGTACTTC CASSIGGGLETQYF NA TRBV19 NA 14 TRBJ2-5
TGTGCCAGCAGCTTTTGGACAGGGGGCTTAGAGACCCAGTACTTC CASSFWTGGLETQYF TRBD1 TRBV7-9 NA 15 TRBJ2-5
TGTGCCAGCAGCTTAATACAGGGGATAACTGAAGCTTTCTTT CASSLIQGITEAFF TRBD1 TRBV5-6 NA 14 TRBJ1-1
TGTGCCAGCAGGGTGGACAGGCGCAATCAGCCCCAGCATTTT CASRVDRRNQPQHF TRBD1 TRBV28 NA 14 TRBJ1-5
TGTGCCAGCAGTGAATACAGGGGGCACAGAGGCGAGCAGTACTTC CASSEYRGHRGEQYF TRBD1 TRBV25-1 NA 15 TRBJ2-7
TGTGCCAGCAGTCCGCGGTTGCGGGTTAGTATTATCACTGAAGCTTTCTTT CASSPRLRVSIITEAFF NA TRBV27 NA 17 TRBJ1-1
TGTGCCAGAGTCCAGAACAGTTACTTCTTC CARVQNSYFF NA TRBV27 once 10 TRBJ2-1
TGTGCCATCAGTGCCTCCGGGGGGGCGGGCACTGAAGCTTTCTTT CAISASGGAGTEAFF NA TRBV10-3 NA 15 TRBJ1-1
TGTGCCAGCAGGACGGACAAATATAGCAATCAGCCCCAGCATTTT CASRTDKYSNQPQHF NA TRBV6-5 few 15 TRBJ1-5
TGTGCCAGCAGGAGGACAGGGCTCTACGAGCAGTACTTC CASRRTGLYEQYF TRBD1 TRBV2 NA 13 TRBJ2-7
TGTGCCAGCAGCTTGTCGGACAGGGGTTGGTCACCCCTCCACTTT CASSLSDRGWSPLHF TRBD1 TRBV5-8 NA 15 TRBJ1-6
TGTGCCAGCAGCGCCCTAGCGGGAGGGGACGATACGCAGTATTTT CASSALAGGDDTQYF TRBD2 TRBV9 NA 15 TRBJ2-3
TGTGCCAGCAGCTTGGGGAGCTCTCGGACAGTCAACTATGGCTACACCTTC CASSLGSSRTVNYGYTF NA TRBV5-4 NA 17 TRBJ1-2
TGTGCCAGCAGCTTAGCGCTAGCGGGAGGGACTGAGCAGTTCTTC CASSLALAGGTEQFF TRBD2 TRBV7-2 few 15 TRBJ2-1
TGTGCCAGCAGCCTCGAGGTGGGGACAGCAGATACGCAGTATTTT CASSLEVGTADTQYF TRBD1 TRBV7-2 once 15 TRBJ2-3
TGTGCCAGCAGCCGCGATCAGGGCCGGGACACTGAAGCTTTCTTT CASSRDQGRDTEAFF NA TRBV5-4 NA 15 TRBJ1-1
TGTGCCAGCAGCTCCCCAAGACAGGGGACCTACGAGCAGTACTTC CASSSPRQGTYEQYF TRBD1 TRBV7-2 NA 15 TRBJ2-7
TGTGCCAGCAGCTTGACTCATCAGGAGAACACTGAAGCTTTCTTT CASSLTHQENTEAFF NA TRBV5-5 NA 15 TRBJ1-1
TGTGCCAGCACCCCCTCTTCTGGACAGGCGGAGACCCAGTACTTC CASTPSSGQAETQYF TRBD1 TRBV6-2/TRBV6-3 once 15 TRBJ2-5
TGCAGCGTTTTGACAACCTCGCACAATGAGCAGTTCTTC CSVLTTSHNEQFF NA TRBV29-1 NA 13 TRBJ2-1
TGTGCCACTGGAACTACTAGCGGGCGGGGGGATACGCAGTATTTT CATGTTSGRGDTQYF TRBD2 TRBV24-1 NA 15 TRBJ2-3
TGTGCCAGCAGTGACGGCCAGGGGGTGCTTGGTAGCTATGGCTACACCTTC CASSDGQGVLGSYGYTF TRBD1 TRBV6-1 NA 17 TRBJ1-2
TGCGCCAGCAGCCAAGAGGACAGGGGTAGCAATCAGCCCCAGCATTTT CASSQEDRGSNQPQHF TRBD1 TRBV4-1 NA 16 TRBJ1-5
TGTGCCAGCAGCTTAGTGACAGGGACGGCTTTCTTT CASSLVTGTAFF TRBD1 TRBV13 NA 12 TRBJ1-1
TGTGCCAGCAGCCCCCTACAGGGATACTACGAGCAGTACTTC CASSPLQGYYEQYF NA TRBV2 NA 14 TRBJ2-7
TGTGCCAGCAGCCCAGGACAGGGAGGATCACCCCTCCACTTT CASSPGQGGSPLHF TRBD1 TRBV3-1/TRBV3-2 NA 14 TRBJ1-6
TGTGCCAGTAGTATGCTTTGGACAGGGGTCTCTGGAAACACCATATATTTT CASSMLWTGVSGNTIYF TRBD1 TRBV19 few 17 TRBJ1-3
TGTGCCAGCAGTTTCAGAGGGTATAATTCACCCCTCCACTTT CASSFRGYNSPLHF NA TRBV27 few 14 TRBJ1-6
TGTGCCTCGACTGATCCGGGACTTATTTATGGCTACACCTTC CASTDPGLIYGYTF NA TRBV30 NA 14 TRBJ1-2
TGTGCCAGCAGTCGAGGACTAGATAGTGAGCAGTTCTTC CASSRGLDSEQFF TRBD2 TRBV7-3 NA 13 TRBJ2-1
TGTGCCAGCAGCTTTGAGGCAGGGAATTCACCCCTCCACTTT CASSFEAGNSPLHF NA TRBV5-4 few 14 TRBJ1-6
TGTGCCATCGGTAACATCTCTGGAAACACCATATATTTT CAIGNISGNTIYF NA TRBV10-3 NA 13 TRBJ1-3
TGCGCCAGCAGCTTGGCAGGATTACAGGGAAGGGGGAACACTGAAGCTTTCTTT CASSLAGLQGRGNTEAFF NA TRBV5-1 NA 18 TRBJ1-1
TGTGCCAGTAGTATAGCGGGGGGACGGACTGAAGCTTTCTTT CASSIAGGRTEAFF NA TRBV19 many 14 TRBJ1-1
TGTGCCAGCAGCAGACACGGGAACACCGGGGAGCTGTTTTTT CASSRHGNTGELFF NA TRBV6-2/TRBV6-3 NA 14 TRBJ2-2
TGCGCCAGCAGTTCGGGGACAGGGGATGAAAAACTGTTTTTT CASSSGTGDEKLFF TRBD1 TRBV5-1 NA 14 TRBJ1-4
TGTGCCAGCGGGCTTACGGTAACTGAAGCTTTCTTT CASGLTVTEAFF NA TRBV6-5 NA 12 TRBJ1-1
TGTGCCAGCAGCCCCCGACAGGGACGGACTGAAGCTTTCTTT CASSPRQGRTEAFF TRBD1 TRBV7-2 NA 14 TRBJ1-1
TGTGCCAGCAGCTTCGGACTAGCGGAAACAGATACGCAGTATTTT CASSFGLAETDTQYF TRBD2 TRBV11-2 NA 15 TRBJ2-3
TGCGCCAGCAGCTTGGGACAGGCTGGAAACACCATATATTTT CASSLGQAGNTIYF NA TRBV5-1 NA 14 TRBJ1-3
TGTGCCAGCAGCTTGGTGCCAGGGAGGGGCACCGGGGAGCTGTTTTTT CASSLVPGRGTGELFF TRBD2 TRBV5-4 few 16 TRBJ2-2
TGTGCCATCAACAACAGGGAGAATTCACCCCTCCACTTT CAINNRENSPLHF NA TRBV10-3 NA 13 TRBJ1-6